This TCR beta chain came from a study of beta chain features in type 1 diabetes. Study results and limitations: Moderate yet significant TCRB CDR3 shortening was seen in Type 1 diabetes patients in all four CD4+ subsets. For type 1 diabetes patients, VDJ junctions showed fewer insertions and more deletions.

There are many counts of this clone. Its cognate antigen is unknown. This CDR3 comprises 15 residues. V lost 3 bases and J lost 2, with 14 bases in between. The germline V gene encodes CDR1 MDHEN and CDR2 SYDVKM. Sequencing targeted expressed TCRB transcripts, as all isolated RNA had been reverse transcribed. Clones were sequenced by immunoSEQ multiplex PCR, and TCRdb holds only the in-frame ones, with some missing. This sample has about 160,000 clones; 6.5% to 9.5% occur once, and the top ten carry around 0.94%. This clonotype originated in a woman aged 40 to 50 with type 1 diabetes. The genes are TRBV28 and TRBJ2-7; D is ambiguous. Sequencing input: central memory CD4+ T cells from blood. CDR3 in DNA: TGTGCCAGCAGTTTGGGCAGTCCCGCTACCTACGAGCAGTACTTC. Protein product: CASSLGSPATYEQYF.